Listed below are T cell receptor beta chains from one sample, sequenced in a study of blood T cell repertoires in COVID-19. TCRdb's table, derived via immunoSEQ multiplex PCR, lists solely in-frame clones and lacks some. The table includes 150,000 to 200,000 clones, approximately 89% detected once. The sample taken for sequencing was PBMCs or T cells enriched from blood (not recorded which). Receptors were obtained from a woman in her late teens or twenties who had recovered from COVID-19. Each CDR3 is given with its conserved first and last residue. D genes are given only for firm matches. Part of the rows lack a size; the others show once, few, many or a class for expanded clones.

clone_size	cdr3_length	v_call	d_call	j_call	cdr3_aa	cdr3_nt
.	12	TRBV28	.	TRBJ2-1	CASSLQGNEQFF	TGTGCCAGCAGTTTACAGGGGAATGAGCAGTTCTTC
.	14	TRBV2	.	TRBJ2-3	CASSERDFTDTQYF	TGTGCCAGCAGTGAACGGGATTTCACAGATACGCAGTATTTT
.	13	TRBV19	.	TRBJ1-5	CASRGTGNQPQHF	TGTGCCAGCCGCGGGACGGGGAATCAGCCCCAGCATTTT
.	17	TRBV9	.	TRBJ2-2	CASSVGLWGENTGELFF	TGTGCCAGCAGCGTAGGATTGTGGGGAGAGAACACCGGGGAGCTGTTTTTT
.	11	TRBV6-1	.	TRBJ2-7	CASSELYEQYF	TGTGCCAGCAGTGAATTATACGAGCAGTACTTC
.	14	TRBV25-1	.	TRBJ1-1	CASSATEPNTEAFF	TGTGCCAGCAGTGCTACAGAACCGAACACTGAAGCTTTCTTT
.	14	TRBV2	TRBD2	TRBJ2-7	CASRPSGFSYEQYF	TGTGCCAGCAGACCTAGCGGGTTCTCCTACGAGCAGTACTTC
.	15	TRBV7-3	.	TRBJ2-3	CASSPLGGLTDTQYF	TGTGCCAGCAGCCCATTAGGCGGTCTCACAGATACGCAGTATTTT
.	16	TRBV6-5	.	TRBJ2-7	CASSYSWSKQGGVQYF	TGTGCCAGCAGTTACAGTTGGTCTAAGCAGGGGGGTGTGCAGTACTTC
.	15	TRBV5-1	TRBD1	TRBJ2-7	CASSYSGTVSYEQYF	TGCGCCAGCAGCTACTCAGGGACAGTCTCCTACGAGCAGTACTTC
few	13	TRBV5-4	.	TRBJ2-7	CASSLDPVYEQYF	TGTGCCAGCAGCTTGGATCCGGTGTACGAGCAGTACTTC
.	13	TRBV5-1	TRBD1	TRBJ2-1	CASSIRQGHEQFF	TGCGCCAGCAGCATACGACAGGGGCATGAGCAGTTCTTC
.	14	TRBV5-6	.	TRBJ2-7	CASSFWGRAGEQYF	TGTGCCAGCAGCTTTTGGGGCAGGGCAGGCGAGCAGTACTTC
.	16	TRBV6-5	.	TRBJ2-7	CASSYVRVGGLHEQYF	TGTGCCAGCAGTTACGTGAGGGTGGGGGGGCTGCACGAGCAGTACTTC
.	15	TRBV2	TRBD2	TRBJ2-1	CASKDGRASYNEQFF	TGTGCCAGCAAGGACGGGAGGGCCTCCTACAATGAGCAGTTCTTC
.	16	TRBV6-1	.	TRBJ1-1	CASSEAEEPGNTEAFF	TGTGCCAGCAGTGAAGCTGAAGAGCCAGGGAACACTGAAGCTTTCTTT
.	15	TRBV21-1	.	TRBJ1-2	CASSKARVGVTGYTF	TGTGCCAGCAGCAAAGCGCGAGTAGGGGTGACGGGCTACACCTTC
few	13	TRBV20-1	.	TRBJ1-1	CSASTGIRTEAFF	TGCAGTGCTAGTACCGGGATTAGGACTGAAGCTTTCTTT
.	15	TRBV7-8	.	TRBJ2-5	CASSSLALRAETQYF	TGTGCCAGCAGCAGTCTAGCGCTACGGGCGGAGACCCAGTACTTC
.	14	TRBV29-1	.	TRBJ2-7	CSVEGGQVAYEQYF	TGCAGCGTTGAGGGGGGGCAGGTTGCCTACGAGCAGTACTTC
.	12	TRBV30	TRBD1	TRBJ1-1	CAWGDRGTEAFF	TGTGCCTGGGGAGACAGGGGGACTGAAGCTTTCTTT
once	12	TRBV29-1	TRBD1	TRBJ2-2	CSAGQYTGELFF	TGCAGCGCGGGACAGTACACCGGGGAGCTGTTTTTT
once	16	TRBV4-1	TRBD2	TRBJ2-5	CASSQGLAGLGETQYF	TGCGCCAGCAGCCAGGGACTAGCGGGACTGGGTGAGACCCAGTACTTC
.	16	TRBV7-6	TRBD2	TRBJ2-1	CASSLDATSRYNEQFF	TGTGCCAGCAGCTTAGATGCGACTAGCAGATACAATGAGCAGTTCTTC
.	20	TRBV28	.	TRBJ2-1	CASSLPRVRTGIRNYNEQFF	TGTGCCAGCAGTTTACCCCGAGTACGAACAGGGATTCGGAATTACAATGAGCAGTTCTTC
.	14	TRBV7-8	.	TRBJ2-7	CASSFALGRGEQYF	TGTGCCAGCAGCTTCGCTCTAGGGAGGGGGGAGCAGTACTTC
.	14	TRBV20-1	.	TRBJ2-5	CSASFLTRGETQYF	TGCAGTGCTAGTTTCTTGACAAGGGGAGAGACCCAGTACTTC
.	18	TRBV5-1	TRBD2	TRBJ2-5	CASSLEGSGTQYQETQYF	TGCGCCAGCAGCTTGGAGGGGAGCGGGACCCAGTACCAAGAGACCCAGTACTTC
.	15	TRBV9	.	TRBJ2-2	CASSVGTLNTGELFF	TGTGCCAGCAGCGTCGGTACCTTGAACACCGGGGAGCTGTTTTTT
.	13	TRBV6-1	.	TRBJ2-5	CASSEDWWETQYF	TGTGCCAGCAGTGAGGACTGGTGGGAGACCCAGTACTTC
.	12	TRBV28	.	TRBJ1-2	CASYSPDYGYTF	TGTGCCAGCTACTCCCCGGACTATGGCTACACCTTC
.	15	TRBV15	TRBD1	TRBJ1-5	CATSRRDSANQPQHF	TGTGCCACCAGCAGGAGGGACAGTGCGAATCAGCCCCAGCATTTT
.	13	TRBV10-3	.	TRBJ2-3	CAISPPFRDTQYF	TGTGCCATCAGTCCTCCCTTCCGGGATACGCAGTATTTT
.	15	TRBV2	.	TRBJ1-2	CASSETRGLGYGYTF	TGTGCCAGCAGTGAGACAAGGGGGTTAGGTTATGGCTACACCTTC
.	15	TRBV6-5	.	TRBJ1-3	CASSSQRVFRNTIYF	TGTGCCAGCAGTTCACAGCGGGTCTTTAGAAACACCATATATTTT
few	15	TRBV4-2	.	TRBJ1-1	CASSQEWAGYTEAFF	TGTGCCAGCAGCCAAGAGTGGGCAGGCTACACTGAAGCTTTCTTT
once	14	TRBV14	.	TRBJ2-4	CASSGRWAKNIQYF	TGTGCCAGCAGCGGTCGGTGGGCCAAAAACATTCAGTACTTC
few	14	TRBV28	.	TRBJ1-5	CASSLPGGHQPQHF	TGTGCCAGCAGTTTGCCCGGGGGGCATCAGCCCCAGCATTTT
.	13	TRBV19	.	TRBJ1-2	CASSIRQSYGYTF	TGTGCCAGTAGTATTAGACAGTCCTATGGCTACACCTTC
once	16	TRBV3-1/TRBV3-2	TRBD2	TRBJ2-5	CASSLTWRELSETQYF	TGTGCCAGCAGCCTCACTTGGCGGGAGCTTTCAGAGACCCAGTACTTC
.	16	TRBV28	TRBD2	TRBJ2-1	CASTKLAGVGYNEQFF	TGTGCCAGCACCAAACTAGCGGGAGTTGGATACAATGAGCAGTTCTTC
.	14	TRBV29-1	.	TRBJ2-1	CSVVPRRRDGEQFF	TGCAGCGTTGTTCCGAGACGGCGGGATGGGGAGCAGTTCTTC
.	16	TRBV14	TRBD1	TRBJ1-1	CASSQRTGGKVAEAFF	TGTGCCAGCAGCCAACGGACAGGGGGAAAGGTCGCTGAAGCTTTCTTT
few	13	TRBV12-3/TRBV12-4	.	TRBJ1-3	CASSTRAGNTIYF	TGTGCCAGCAGCACCCGAGCTGGAAACACCATATATTTT
.	14	TRBV4-3	.	TRBJ2-1	CASSQEVRPNEQFF	TGCGCCAGCAGCCAAGAGGTGAGGCCAAATGAGCAGTTCTTC
.	14	TRBV7-2	TRBD1	TRBJ1-1	CASSPPGTGWTAFF	TGTGCCAGCAGCCCTCCCGGGACAGGGTGGACGGCTTTCTTT
.	15	TRBV9	TRBD1	TRBJ2-7	CASSVAGQGNYEQYF	TGTGCCAGCAGCGTAGCAGGACAGGGGAACTACGAGCAGTACTTC
.	11	TRBV6-2/TRBV6-3	.	TRBJ2-7	CASSSSFEQYF	TGTGCCAGCAGTTCTAGCTTCGAGCAGTACTTC
.	18	TRBV28	.	TRBJ1-3	CASSTPLEWTERIDTIYF	TGTGCCAGCAGTACCCCCCTCGAGTGGACAGAAAGGATAGACACCATATATTTT
.	16	TRBV5-6	.	TRBJ2-1	CASSPPGQGSYNEQFF	TGTGCCAGCAGCCCACCCGGGCAGGGCTCCTACAATGAGCAGTTCTTC
.	13	TRBV2	.	TRBJ2-2	CASTLRSTGELFF	TGTGCCAGCACCCTTCGGTCCACCGGGGAGCTGTTTTTT
once	15	TRBV4-1	.	TRBJ1-5	CASSRSTGLYQPQHF	TGCGCCAGCAGCCGAAGCACAGGCCTATATCAGCCCCAGCATTTT
.	14	TRBV5-1	.	TRBJ2-5	CASSLGQIQETQYF	TGCGCCAGCAGCTTGGGACAGATCCAAGAGACCCAGTACTTC
.	15	TRBV4-2	.	TRBJ1-5	CASSQTQGGDQPQHF	TGTGCCAGCAGCCAAACACAGGGTGGCGATCAGCCCCAGCATTTT
.	16	TRBV2	TRBD2	TRBJ2-2	CASNILGGSVHGELFF	TGTGCCAGCAACATACTAGGCGGGAGTGTGCACGGGGAGCTGTTTTTT
once	14	TRBV9	.	TRBJ1-1	CASSVATTTGEAFF	TGTGCCAGCAGCGTAGCAACAACTACCGGTGAAGCTTTCTTT
.	18	TRBV11-2	TRBD1	TRBJ2-3	CASSSRIIVTGAADTQYF	TGTGCCAGCAGCTCCCGGATTATAGTGACAGGGGCGGCAGATACGCAGTATTTT